The 30 T cell receptor beta chains reported below all come from one sample, sequenced in a study of T cell responses to AZD1222 COVID-19 vaccine. Sequenced by immunoSEQ multiplex PCR; TCRdb stores in-frame clones only, minus some. The top ten clones hold about a tenth of a sample with around 80,000 clones, about 88% of them seen once. The material sequenced was peripheral blood, taken on day 0 of AZD1222 vaccination. The receptors stem from an adult in good health.

This chain's CDR3 is CASSLVGGGYTF. The DNA for the CDR3 is TGTGCCAGCAGCTTAGTAGGTGGAGGCTACACCTTC. The V call is TRBV7-9, the J call TRBJ1-2; D is unresolved. This CDR3 is built from 12 residues. Trimming removed 1 base at V and 8 bases at J, with 8 bases between. CDR1 and CDR2 (germline): SEHNR, FQNEAQ (reference sequence).

The table lists this clone with a count of one. The rearrangement joins TRBV7-2 to TRBJ1-2; D is undetermined. V lost 1 base, J lost 7 bases, and 19 bases lay in between. Germline CDR1 is SGHTA and CDR2 is FQGNSA. CDR3 length equals 16 residues. The CDR3 sequence: CASSLGGRPALGGYTF. The CDR3 coding sequence is TGTGCCAGCAGCTTAGGGGGTAGGCCGGCATTGGGTGGCTACACCTTC. Combining the CDR3 with reference TRBV7-2 and TRBJ1-2 gives the whole variable domain GAGVSQSPSNKVTEKGKDVELRCDPISGHTALYWYRQSLGQGLEFLIYFQGNSAPDKSGLPSDRFSAERTGGSVSTLTIQRTQQEDSAVYLCASSLGGRPALGGYTFGSGTRLTVV.

This rearrangement joins TRBV11-2 to TRBJ1-2, with TRBD1 matching over 7 bases. CDR1 is SGHAT and CDR2 is FQNNGV in the germline V gene. J was trimmed by 5 bases and V by 4 bases; bases with no gene match: 7. The CDR3 has 14 amino acids. This CDR3 reads CASSSGDSLYGYTF. CDR3 coding DNA: TGTGCCAGCAGCTCCGGGGACAGTCTATATGGCTACACCTTC.

The V and J genes are TRBV3-1 (or the pseudogene TRBV3-2) and TRBJ2-5; possible D gene TRBD2, 7 bases. The germline gives CDR1 LGHDT, CDR2 YNNKEL (reference sequence). CDR3 length: 15 amino acids. Trimming removed 1 base from V and 4 bases from J, with 13 bases in between. CDR3 nucleotides: TGTGCCAGCAGCCAAGCCCGGGGGGCCTCAGAGACCCAGTACTTC. As protein: CASSQARGASETQYF.

The chain combines TRBV5-1 with TRBJ2-6; D gene ambiguous. CDR1 SGHRS and CDR2 YFSETQ come from the germline V gene. CDR3 size: 15 residues. Trimming cost V 4 bases and J 5 bases, with 13 bases left between them. In DNA form, the CDR3 reads TGCGCCAGCAGCGTGGGGATGATGCGGGCCAACGTCCTGACTTTC. Its protein is CASSVGMMRANVLTF.

The V gene is TRBV28, the J gene TRBJ1-2; D might be TRBD1 (6 bases). CDR1 is MDHEN, CDR2 SYDVKM, per germline. Between the trimmed V and J ends, which lost 2 bases and 1 base, there was a span of 8 bases. The CDR3 spans 14 residues. The CDR3 spells CASSLAGVNYGYTF. CDR3 nucleotide sequence: TGTGCCAGCAGTTTAGCAGGGGTTAACTATGGCTACACCTTC.

This sequence joins TRBV6-6 and TRBJ1-5; possible D gene TRBD1, 5 bases. This CDR3 has 15 amino acids. The germline V and J ends were trimmed by 5 bases and 2 bases, with 13 bases remaining between them. From germline, CDR1 is MNHNY and CDR2 SVGAGI (reference sequence). CDR3 region: CASSPPGPGNQPQHF. Here the CDR3 DNA reads TGTGCCAGCAGTCCTCCGGGACCTGGCAATCAGCCCCAGCATTTT.

The rearrangement joins TRBV6-5 to TRBJ1-2, with TRBD1 matching over 7 bases. With V trimmed by 6 bases and J by 8 bases, 12 bases remained unmatched. Germline V gives CDR1 MNHEY, CDR2 SVGAGI. The CDR3 sequence is 14 residues long. CDR3 DNA sequence: TGTGCCAGCAGACTACCGGGACAGACATTCGGCTACACCTTC. It encodes CASRLPGQTFGYTF.

This chain links TRBV5-1 with TRBJ1-2; D is unclear. Germline V gene sequence: CDR1 SGHRS, CDR2 YFSETQ. V lost 4 bases and J 6 bases, leaving 13 bases between the germline ends. This CDR3 spans 13 amino acids. The CDR3 protein is CASSLHELDGYTF. In DNA form, the CDR3 reads TGCGCCAGCAGCCTGCACGAGTTGGATGGCTACACCTTC.

V and J are TRBV2 and TRBJ2-4; the D is unclear. The V end was cut by 6 bases, the J end by 2 bases, with 14 bases between. Germline V gene data show CDR1 as SNHLY and CDR2 as FYNNEI. The CDR3 spans 15 residues. CDR3 coding DNA: TGTGCCAGCAGAGTCCCCCCTGTATCCAAAAACATTCAGTACTTC. It codes for CASRVPPVSKNIQYF.

This sequence joins TRBV5-1 and TRBJ2-1; 7 bases are a match to TRBD2. Per germline, CDR1 SGHRS and CDR2 YFSETQ. Trimming removed 5 bases from V and 0 bases from J; junction bases left unmatched: 5. This CDR3 region has 15 residues. The CDR3 is CASRPAGSSYNEQFF. CDR3 nucleotide sequence: TGCGCCAGCAGACCAGCGGGGAGCTCCTACAATGAGCAGTTCTTC.

The rearrangement uses TRBV4-1 and TRBJ2-1; 11 bases line up with TRBD2. Germline V gene sequence: CDR1 MGHRA, CDR2 YSYEKL. This CDR3 has 18 amino acids. Trimming removed 1 base from V and 2 bases from J; junction bases left unmatched: 7. The CDR3 here is CASSQATLGLAAYNEQFF. DNA of the CDR3: TGCGCCAGCAGCCAAGCTACCCTGGGACTAGCGGCCTACAATGAGCAGTTCTTC.

The CDR3 reads CSADQASTDTQYF. DNA of the CDR3: TGCAGCGCTGACCAAGCTAGCACAGATACGCAGTATTTT. This chain uses TRBV29-1 with TRBJ2-3; no definite D call. The CDR3 has 13 residues. V was pared by 7 bases and J by 0 bases, with 11 bases between. Germline V gives CDR1 SQVTM, CDR2 ANQGSEA.

The chain combines TRBV20-1 with TRBJ2-3; 10 bases are a match to TRBD2. Per the germline V gene, CDR1 is DFQATT and CDR2 is SNEGSKA (reference sequence). V shed 3 bases and J 4 bases; nucleotides not matched to a gene: 1. The CDR3 loop spans 13 amino acids. The CDR3 here is CSASLAGADTQYF. CDR3 in DNA: TGCAGTGCTAGTCTAGCGGGAGCAGATACGCAGTATTTT.

The J gene is TRBJ1-4, the V gene TRBV19, with a possible D match to TRBD1 (5 bases). In germline, CDR1 is LNHDA, CDR2 SQIVND (reference sequence). The CDR3 consists of 15 residues. Trimming removed 7 bases from V and 3 bases from J, with 15 bases in between. CDR3 in amino acids: CASMHRGGPNEKLFF. The DNA of the CDR3 is TGTGCCAGTATGCACCGGGGGGGACCTAATGAAAAACTGTTTTTT.

The chain has TRBV27 and TRBJ2-7; TRBD2 agrees at 15 bases. The CDR3 loop spans 18 amino acids. V was clipped by 3 bases and J by 2 bases; unmatched bases: 8. CDR1 and CDR2 (germline): MNHEY, SMNVEV (reference sequence). The CDR3 DNA reads as TGTGCCAGCAGTTTTCGCGGGACTAGCGGGAGGCCCACCTACGAGCAGTACTTC. This encodes CASSFRGTSGRPTYEQYF.

The chain has TRBV2 and TRBJ1-4, with a possible D match to TRBD1 (5 bases). From germline, CDR1 is SNHLY and CDR2 FYNNEI. The CDR3 totals 14 residues. Trimming cost V 7 bases and J 7 bases, with 16 bases left between them. CDR3 coding DNA: TGTGCCAGCAATTGGGCCTTTGGGGGTGAAAAACTGTTTTTT. It specifies CASNWAFGGEKLFF.

J is TRBJ2-1 and V is TRBV9; D may be TRBD1 (6 bases). The CDR3 is 15 residues long. The V and J ends lost 4 bases and 6 bases respectively, with 17 bases between them. Germline CDR1 SGDLS, CDR2 YYNGEE. The CDR3 is CASSLQGRVGNEQFF. CDR3 DNA: TGTGCCAGCAGCTTACAGGGAAGGGTTGGCAATGAGCAGTTCTTC.

The rearrangement joins TRBV28 to TRBJ1-6; the D is unclear. In germline, CDR1 is MDHEN, CDR2 SYDVKM. V gave up 4 bases and J gave up 12 bases, with 4 bases separating them. This CDR3 contains 10 residues. CDR3 amino acids: CASSSGPLHF. CDR3 nucleotide sequence: TGTGCCAGCAGTTCTGGACCCCTCCACTTT.

V and J are TRBV5-4 and TRBJ2-7; 8 nucleotides line up with TRBD2. Germline loops: CDR1 SGHNT, CDR2 YYREEE (reference sequence). Unmatched junction bases numbered 4, after V lost 5 bases and J lost 3 bases. There are 13 residues in the CDR3. Here the CDR3 DNA reads TGTGCCAGCAGAGATACTAGCGGCTACGAGCAGTACTTC. This translates into CASRDTSGYEQYF.

This clone has only a few counts. The chain carries TRBV29-1 and TRBJ1-1; D is perhaps TRBD1 (6 bases). Per the germline V gene, CDR1 is SQVTM and CDR2 is ANQGSEA. There are 13 residues in the CDR3. V shed 7 bases and J shed 5 bases, with 17 bases lying between them. CDR3: CSAFTGRWTEAFF. CDR3 sequence (DNA): TGCAGCGCCTTTACAGGGCGATGGACTGAAGCTTTCTTT.

This chain links TRBV10-3 with TRBJ1-2; D gene unclear. CDR3 length: 14 amino acids. V dropped 4 bases and J dropped 4 bases, with 13 bases sitting between them. Germline loops: CDR1 ENHRY, CDR2 SYGVKD. Here the CDR3 reads CAISGEGFLYGYTF. The CDR3 coding sequence is TGTGCCATCAGTGGGGAAGGGTTCCTCTATGGCTACACCTTC.

Here the CDR3 reads CASSSGDRDPRYTF. The CDR3 region has the DNA TGTGCCAGCAGTTCTGGTGATCGGGATCCTCGCTACACCTTC. The genes are TRBV28 and TRBJ1-2, with D unclear. This CDR3 contains 14 residues. Germline CDR1 and CDR2: MDHEN and SYDVKM. V was pared by 4 bases and J by 9 bases, with 18 bases between.

The chain recombines TRBV5-1 with TRBJ2-3, with D possibly TRBD1 on 6 matching bases. Trimming took 0 bases from V and 3 from J, leaving 11 bases between them. Per germline, CDR1 SGHRS and CDR2 YFSETQ. The CDR3 contains 15 residues. Here the CDR3 DNA reads TGCGCCAGCAGCTTGGCAGGGGTGGGAACAGATACGCAGTATTTT. As protein: CASSLAGVGTDTQYF.

V gene TRBV6-4 combines with J gene TRBJ2-2; D is unclear. V lost 10 bases and J 0 bases, leaving 15 bases between the germline ends. The CDR3 covers 15 residues. In germline, CDR1 is MRHNA, CDR2 SNTAGT. DNA for the CDR3: TGTGCCACCCCTCAAAACAAAGCGAACACCGGGGAGCTGTTTTTT. Translated, it gives CATPQNKANTGELFF.

V gene TRBV19 combines with J gene TRBJ2-7; D is perhaps TRBD2 (6 bases). Deletions cut 3 bases from V and 3 bases from J, with 12 bases between. This CDR3 contains 14 residues. Germline loops: CDR1 LNHDA, CDR2 SQIVND (reference sequence). CDR3 nucleotide sequence: TGTGCCAGTAGTATTGGGGCCGGGGGCTACGAGCAGTACTTC. It is translated as CASSIGAGGYEQYF.

The V gene is TRBV7-9, the J gene TRBJ1-5, with 7 nucleotides matching TRBD1. CDR1 and CDR2 from the germline V gene are SEHNR and FQNEAQ (reference sequence). Trimming cost V 1 base and J 8 bases; bases outside gene matches: 8. This CDR3 has 15 residues. CDR3 coding DNA: TGTGCCAGCAGCTTAGGGGACAGTCAGACGGAGCCCCAGCATTTT. It translates to CASSLGDSQTEPQHF.

The chain joins TRBV4-2 to TRBJ2-1; D unclear. V was cut by 0 bases and J by 10 bases, with 10 bases left in between. This CDR3 is 13 amino acids long. The V gene's germline CDR1 is LGHNA and CDR2 YNFKEQ. DNA for the CDR3: TGTGCCAGCAGCCAAGATGCCTCAAGGGAGCAGTTCTTC. This encodes CASSQDASREQFF.

The chain recombines TRBV6-5 with TRBJ1-3; 7 positions match TRBD1. This CDR3 is 14 amino acids long. After removal of 6 bases from V and 5 bases from J, the junction contained 7 bases not matched to a gene. Germline CDR1 is MNHEY and CDR2 is SVGAGI. The CDR3 sequence: CASRKTGYRNTIYF. In nucleotides, the CDR3 is TGTGCCAGCAGAAAGACAGGGTATAGAAACACCATATATTTT.

The chain recombines TRBV11-2 with TRBJ1-6, with D uncertain. Germline V gives CDR1 SGHAT, CDR2 FQNNGV. Trimming removed 5 bases from V and 9 bases from J, with 14 bases in between. The CDR3 spans 14 residues. This CDR3 is CASSPGRDGSPLHF. The CDR3, as DNA: TGTGCCAGCAGCCCCGGGCGGGATGGTTCACCCCTCCACTTT.